This TCR beta chain was profiled in a study of human T cells and chemical hapten exposure. Study information: Chiefly women, the patients showed alopecia areata, totalis or universalis.

Each CDR3 protein gets one entry after TCRdb re-called the RACE reads with MiXCR. The table records around 100,000 distinct CDR3 sequences, approximately 11% of them present only once. This clonotype was seen at least ten times. The antigen is not known. The study's findings and limits: Unchanged with DPC sensitization were TCRs above 1 in 1000 frequency.

Time point denoted: patch test 1, 2 weeks after DPC sensitization. Treatment given: therapeutic diphenylcyclopropenone sensitization with weekly scalp DPC. V was pared by 4 bases and J by 4 bases, with 6 bases of the junction left unmatched. The CDR3 loop spans 16 amino acids. Germline lookup yields CDR1 SGHTA and CDR2 FQGNSA. This receptor was obtained from a woman aged 40 to 49 with alopecia areata. Some clones in this sample may be carry-over from other donors' samples. The J gene is TRBJ2-1, the V gene TRBV7-2; 11 bases line up with TRBD2. The source was whole blood, collected in connection with sensitization to the hapten diphenylcyclopropenone (DPC). The CDR3 sequence is CASSSKGLADYNEQFF. The DNA for the CDR3 is TGTGCCAGCAGCTCCAAGGGACTAGCGGATTACAATGAGCAGTTCTTC.